A selection of T cell receptor beta chains follows, all from one sample in a study of chemoradiotherapy in HPV16-positive cancers. Data came from immunoSEQ multiplex PCR; TCRdb stores just in-frame clones and leaves some out. The data hold about 1,500 clones, with 92% observed a single time. Sequences were derived from tumor tissue, sampled from a patient who underwent chemoradiotherapy. Every receptor here comes from a human donor with HPV-associated anogenital cancer. The CDR3 runs from the conserved cysteine through the conserved F or W. The D gene is left open where the match is weak. Expanded clones get a size class; other rows say once, few or many, or leave the size out.

j_call clone_size v_call d_call cdr3_aa cdr3_nt
TRBJ1-5 - TRBV7-8 - CASTQYPGRRDQPQHF TGTGCCAGCACCCAATATCCGGGCCGGCGCGATCAGCCCCAGCATTTT
TRBJ1-1 - TRBV29-1 - CSVSYPPISNTEAFF TGCAGCGTCAGCTACCCCCCGATTTCCAACACTGAAGCTTTCTTT
TRBJ2-2 - TRBV7-9 - CASSSMTAPNTGELFF TGTGCCAGCAGCTCGATGACAGCCCCGAACACCGGGGAGCTGTTTTTT
TRBJ1-1 - TRBV10-3 - CAIREGMATEAFF TGTGCCATCAGGGAGGGTATGGCGACTGAAGCTTTCTTT
TRBJ1-3 - TRBV7-6 - CASSLAGGSGNTIYF TGTGCCAGCAGCTTAGCCGGAGGCTCTGGAAACACCATATATTTT
TRBJ2-3 - TRBV28 - CASSLGVGSTDTQYF TGTGCCAGCAGTTTAGGCGTCGGGAGCACAGATACGCAGTATTTT
TRBJ2-7 - TRBV9 - CASSVGPGISYEQYF TGTGCCAGCAGCGTAGGCCCCGGGATCTCCTACGAGCAGTACTTC
TRBJ1-1 - TRBV23-1 - CASSQVTGNTEAFF TGCGCCAGCAGTCAAGTGACAGGAAACACTGAAGCTTTCTTT
TRBJ1-4 - TRBV28 - CASSFWDISQNEKLFF TGTGCCAGCAGTTTCTGGGACATTTCCCAAAATGAAAAACTGTTTTTT
TRBJ2-5 few TRBV11-3 - CASSLAGFGETQYF TGTGCCAGCAGCTTAGCCGGGTTTGGCGAGACCCAGTACTTC
TRBJ2-2 - TRBV28 TRBD2 CASRPTTSGNTGELFF TGTGCCAGCAGGCCAACGACTAGCGGAAACACCGGGGAGCTGTTTTTT
TRBJ1-1 - TRBV5-5 - CASSLAVDGRQAFF TGTGCCAGCAGCTTAGCGGTCGACGGAAGGCAAGCTTTCTTT
TRBJ1-3 - TRBV30 - CAWSGVAASGNTIYF TGTGCCTGGAGTGGGGTGGCAGCCTCTGGAAACACCATATATTTT
TRBJ2-5 - TRBV28 - CASSSGGQETQYF TGTGCCAGCAGTTCGGGCGGGCAAGAGACCCAGTACTTC
TRBJ1-2 - TRBV28 - CASSLQGNYGYTF TGTGCCAGCAGTTTACAGGGAAACTATGGCTACACCTTC
TRBJ2-5 - TRBV7-6 - CASSLGTVGETQYF TGTGCCAGCAGCTTAGGCACGGTTGGGGAGACCCAGTACTTC
TRBJ1-4 few TRBV10-3 - CAISESGLTRNEKLFF TGTGCCATCAGTGAGTCGGGGTTAACCAGGAATGAAAAACTGTTTTTT
TRBJ1-5 - TRBV2 - CASSETSASSQPQHF TGTGCCAGCAGTGAAACATCCGCATCTTCTCAGCCCCAGCATTTT
TRBJ2-1 - TRBV28 TRBD2 CATGTIVYNEQFF TGTGCCACCGGGACTATAGTTTACAATGAGCAGTTCTTC